The TCR beta chain described here comes from a study of OX40 agonist ivuxolimab in advanced cancers. Study-level information: Patients were dosed intravenously with ivuxolimab at 0.01 to 10 mg/kg every 2 weeks. Partial responses, seen in three patients, involved one hepatocellular carcinoma and two cutaneous melanomas.

TCRdb keeps only in-frame clones here, not all; method: immunoSEQ multiplex PCR. The data show about 78,000 clones, with about 84% seen just once and 0.35% to 0.45% held by the top ten. Sequenced here: CD4+ or CD8+ T cells sorted from blood, sampled in a trial of the OX40 agonist ivuxolimab. The sequence derives from an adult with an advanced solid tumor such as melanoma, head and neck, liver or kidney cancer.

The CDR3 loop is CASSEAGTGGQKRSFF. The CDR3 coding sequence is TGTGCCAGCAGCGAAGCCGGGACAGGGGGTCAGAAGAGATCTTTCTTT. V is TRBV7-2 and J is TRBJ1-1; 11 nucleotides agree with TRBD1. Germline CDR1 reads SGHTA; CDR2 reads FQGNSA. The V and J ends lost 5 bases and 12 bases, in that order; junction bases with no gene match: 17. The CDR3 totals 16 residues.